A selection of T cell receptor beta chains follows, all from one sample in a study of beta chain features in type 1 diabetes. Data came from immunoSEQ multiplex PCR; TCRdb stores just in-frame clones and leaves some out. The sample consists of a few hundred thousand clones, less than 15% of them appearing once. The sequencing sample was made of central memory CD4+ T cells from blood. The source is a young man in good health. Both conserved end residues are part of each CDR3. Fields, in order: clone size, V gene, D gene, J gene, CDR3 length, CDR3 DNA, CDR3 protein. A D gene is named only where the DNA matches it firmly. Where a row states a size, it is once, few, many or the class of an expanded clone; other rows omit it.

clone_size: few; v_call: TRBV5-4; d_call: TRBD1; j_call: TRBJ1-2; cdr3_length: 14; cdr3_nt: TGTGCCAGCAGCCTTACGGGACAGACCTATGGCTACACCTTC; cdr3_aa: CASSLTGQTYGYTF
clone_size: few; v_call: TRBV7-2; d_call: .; j_call: TRBJ1-4; cdr3_length: 14; cdr3_nt: TGTGCCAGCAGCACGCGGACGGGTAATGAAAAACTGTTTTTT; cdr3_aa: CASSTRTGNEKLFF
clone_size: few; v_call: TRBV5-4; d_call: .; j_call: TRBJ1-1; cdr3_length: 12; cdr3_nt: TGTGCCAGCAGCGGCAGGGACACTGAAGCTTTCTTT; cdr3_aa: CASSGRDTEAFF
clone_size: few; v_call: TRBV5-6; d_call: .; j_call: TRBJ2-5; cdr3_length: 15; cdr3_nt: TGTGCCAGCAGCGTCACGATCGAACCGTCTGAGACCCAGTACTTC; cdr3_aa: CASSVTIEPSETQYF
clone_size: few; v_call: TRBV30; d_call: .; j_call: TRBJ1-2; cdr3_length: 12; cdr3_nt: TGTGCCTGGAGTAGGCAGGGAGTTGGCTACACCTTC; cdr3_aa: CAWSRQGVGYTF
clone_size: .; v_call: TRBV4-3; d_call: .; j_call: TRBJ2-6; cdr3_length: 16; cdr3_nt: TGCGCCAGCAGCCAAGATCGTTTAGGGGGGGCCAACGTCCTGACTTTC; cdr3_aa: CASSQDRLGGANVLTF
clone_size: .; v_call: TRBV7-8; d_call: TRBD2; j_call: TRBJ2-1; cdr3_length: 15; cdr3_nt: TGTGCCAGCAGCTTAAGTCTAGCGGGGGGCAATGAGCAGTTCTTC; cdr3_aa: CASSLSLAGGNEQFF
clone_size: few; v_call: TRBV10-1; d_call: .; j_call: TRBJ1-1; cdr3_length: 14; cdr3_nt: TGCGCCAGCAGATCTGACACAAAGAACACTGAAGCTTTCTTT; cdr3_aa: CASRSDTKNTEAFF
clone_size: .; v_call: TRBV19; d_call: TRBD1; j_call: TRBJ2-6; cdr3_length: 17; cdr3_nt: TGTGCCAGTAGTCCCGGGACAGGCAGGTCTGGGGCCAACGTCCTGACTTTC; cdr3_aa: CASSPGTGRSGANVLTF
clone_size: .; v_call: TRBV7-2; d_call: .; j_call: TRBJ2-2; cdr3_length: 14; cdr3_nt: TGTGCCAGCAGCGCGCTAGGTTCGACCGGGGAGCTGTTTTTT; cdr3_aa: CASSALGSTGELFF
clone_size: .; v_call: TRBV19; d_call: .; j_call: TRBJ2-3; cdr3_length: 15; cdr3_nt: TGTGCCAGTAGAGCTGGCGGGATTAGCACAGATACGCAGTATTTT; cdr3_aa: CASRAGGISTDTQYF
clone_size: few; v_call: TRBV7-2; d_call: .; j_call: TRBJ2-6; cdr3_length: 14; cdr3_nt: TGTGCCAGCAGCTTTTTGACTGGGGCCAACGTCCTGACTTTC; cdr3_aa: CASSFLTGANVLTF
clone_size: .; v_call: TRBV5-1; d_call: TRBD1; j_call: TRBJ1-2; cdr3_length: 17; cdr3_nt: TGCGCCAGCAGCGACGAACCGGGACAGGGAAGCCGGAGGGGCTACACCTTC; cdr3_aa: CASSDEPGQGSRRGYTF
clone_size: .; v_call: TRBV6-5; d_call: TRBD1; j_call: TRBJ1-6; cdr3_length: 12; cdr3_nt: TGTGCCAGCAGTGCTCATAACAGGGGGAGTCGCTTT; cdr3_aa: CASSAHNRGSRF
clone_size: .; v_call: TRBV27; d_call: TRBD1; j_call: TRBJ1-2; cdr3_length: 14; cdr3_nt: TGTGCCAGCAGTTTATCGGGACAGGGGTATGGCTACACCTTC; cdr3_aa: CASSLSGQGYGYTF
clone_size: few; v_call: TRBV29-1; d_call: .; j_call: TRBJ1-2; cdr3_length: 13; cdr3_nt: TGCAGCGTTTCCTTCGGGAATAACTATGGCTACACCTTC; cdr3_aa: CSVSFGNNYGYTF
clone_size: .; v_call: TRBV5-1; d_call: .; j_call: TRBJ1-1; cdr3_length: 13; cdr3_nt: TGCGCCAGCAAGATTTCCTTGAACACTGAAGCTTTCTTT; cdr3_aa: CASKISLNTEAFF
clone_size: few; v_call: TRBV2; d_call: .; j_call: TRBJ2-5; cdr3_length: 12; cdr3_nt: TGTGCCAGCAGTGAGGGCCCAGAGACCCAGTACTTC; cdr3_aa: CASSEGPETQYF
clone_size: few; v_call: TRBV7-2; d_call: .; j_call: TRBJ2-3; cdr3_length: 12; cdr3_nt: TGTGCCAGCAGCCCTTACACAGATACGCAGTATTTT; cdr3_aa: CASSPYTDTQYF
clone_size: few; v_call: TRBV11-3; d_call: .; j_call: TRBJ2-1; cdr3_length: 12; cdr3_nt: TGTGCCAGCAGCTTGGGGAACAATGAGCAGTTCTTC; cdr3_aa: CASSLGNNEQFF
clone_size: .; v_call: TRBV7-7; d_call: TRBD2; j_call: TRBJ2-1; cdr3_length: 16; cdr3_nt: TGTGCCAGCAGCTTATCGGGACTAGCGGGGGTTAATGAGCAGTTCTTC; cdr3_aa: CASSLSGLAGVNEQFF
clone_size: .; v_call: TRBV11-1; d_call: .; j_call: TRBJ2-2; cdr3_length: 16; cdr3_nt: TGTGCCAGCAGCTTAGGCAGAGGGGCGAGGACCGGGGAGCTGTTTTTT; cdr3_aa: CASSLGRGARTGELFF
clone_size: .; v_call: TRBV11-1; d_call: .; j_call: TRBJ2-7; cdr3_length: 14; cdr3_nt: TGTGCCAGCAGGCTTCAGGGAAGCTCCTACGAGCAGTACTTC; cdr3_aa: CASRLQGSSYEQYF
clone_size: few; v_call: TRBV27; d_call: TRBD1; j_call: TRBJ1-2; cdr3_length: 14; cdr3_nt: TGTGCCAGCAGTCCCAGGGGACAGGGGGCTGGCTACACCTTC; cdr3_aa: CASSPRGQGAGYTF
clone_size: many; v_call: TRBV7-9; d_call: .; j_call: TRBJ2-6; cdr3_length: 17; cdr3_nt: TGTGCCAGCAGCTTAGAGCTGACCTACTCTGGGGCCAACGTCCTGACTTTC; cdr3_aa: CASSLELTYSGANVLTF
clone_size: few; v_call: TRBV7-2; d_call: .; j_call: TRBJ1-2; cdr3_length: 13; cdr3_nt: TGTGCCAGCAGCCCCTCGGGGGTTTATGGCTACACCTTC; cdr3_aa: CASSPSGVYGYTF
clone_size: .; v_call: TRBV19; d_call: TRBD2; j_call: TRBJ2-1; cdr3_length: 18; cdr3_nt: TGTGCCAGTAGTATTCGAGGACTAGCGGGCACGCCCCACAATGAGCAGTTCTTC; cdr3_aa: CASSIRGLAGTPHNEQFF
clone_size: few; v_call: TRBV11-2; d_call: TRBD1; j_call: TRBJ2-5; cdr3_length: 14; cdr3_nt: TGTGCCAGCAGCTTAGGGGACAGGGTGGAGACCCAGTACTTC; cdr3_aa: CASSLGDRVETQYF
clone_size: .; v_call: TRBV20-1; d_call: .; j_call: TRBJ2-5; cdr3_length: 10; cdr3_nt: TGCAGTATATTTCAAGAGACCCAGTACTTC; cdr3_aa: CSIFQETQYF
clone_size: .; v_call: TRBV7-3; d_call: TRBD2; j_call: TRBJ2-2; cdr3_length: 14; cdr3_nt: TGTGCCAGCAGCCTACTAGCGGGAACCGGGGAGCTGTTTTTT; cdr3_aa: CASSLLAGTGELFF
clone_size: .; v_call: TRBV6-6; d_call: .; j_call: TRBJ1-1; cdr3_length: 13; cdr3_nt: TGTGCCAGCAGCCGCGGGATTAGTACTGAAGCTTTCTTT; cdr3_aa: CASSRGISTEAFF
clone_size: few; v_call: TRBV20-1; d_call: .; j_call: TRBJ1-1; cdr3_length: 10; cdr3_nt: TGCAGTGTCGAGAGAACTGAAGCTTTCTTT; cdr3_aa: CSVERTEAFF
clone_size: .; v_call: TRBV2; d_call: .; j_call: TRBJ1-5; cdr3_length: 13; cdr3_nt: TGTGCCAGCTCTCCGGGGATTTCCCAGCCCCAGCATTTT; cdr3_aa: CASSPGISQPQHF
clone_size: .; v_call: TRBV19; d_call: .; j_call: TRBJ2-2; cdr3_length: 15; cdr3_nt: TGTGCCAGTAGTTTGCAGGGACCGCGCACCGGGGAGCTGTTTTTT; cdr3_aa: CASSLQGPRTGELFF
clone_size: few; v_call: TRBV5-6; d_call: .; j_call: TRBJ1-2; cdr3_length: 13; cdr3_nt: TGTGCCAGCAGCTTGTTGGGGGTTTATGGCTACACCTTC; cdr3_aa: CASSLLGVYGYTF
clone_size: .; v_call: TRBV19; d_call: TRBD1; j_call: TRBJ1-5; cdr3_length: 16; cdr3_nt: TGTGCCAGTAGACCCCCGACAGGGGAGGGCGAGCAGCCCCAGCATTTT; cdr3_aa: CASRPPTGEGEQPQHF
clone_size: .; v_call: TRBV7-2; d_call: TRBD1; j_call: TRBJ1-6; cdr3_length: 13; cdr3_nt: TGTGCCAGCAGTTCCGGGACAGGGGCACCCCTCCACTTT; cdr3_aa: CASSSGTGAPLHF
clone_size: few; v_call: TRBV6-1; d_call: .; j_call: TRBJ2-5; cdr3_length: 12; cdr3_nt: TGTGCCAGCAGTGATGAGGGGGAGACCCAGTACTTC; cdr3_aa: CASSDEGETQYF
clone_size: few; v_call: TRBV5-4; d_call: .; j_call: TRBJ1-6; cdr3_length: 15; cdr3_nt: TGTGCCAGCAGCTTCGGGACTCAAAGCAGTTCACCCCTCCACTTT; cdr3_aa: CASSFGTQSSSPLHF
clone_size: .; v_call: TRBV5-1; d_call: .; j_call: TRBJ2-5; cdr3_length: 13; cdr3_nt: TGCGCCAGCAGCTTGCCGTACCAAGAGACCCAGTACTTC; cdr3_aa: CASSLPYQETQYF
clone_size: many; v_call: TRBV11-2; d_call: .; j_call: TRBJ1-5; cdr3_length: 13; cdr3_nt: TGTGCCAGCAGCCCAGACAGGAATCAGCCCCAGCATTTT; cdr3_aa: CASSPDRNQPQHF
clone_size: .; v_call: TRBV7-2; d_call: TRBD2; j_call: TRBJ2-5; cdr3_length: 15; cdr3_nt: TGTGCCAGCAGCTTAGTCAGCGGGGCCCAAGAGACCCAGTACTTC; cdr3_aa: CASSLVSGAQETQYF
clone_size: few; v_call: TRBV18; d_call: .; j_call: TRBJ2-3; cdr3_length: 14; cdr3_nt: TGTGCCAGCTCACCACCGTACCGGGCAGATACGCAGTATTTT; cdr3_aa: CASSPPYRADTQYF
clone_size: many; v_call: TRBV28; d_call: .; j_call: TRBJ2-7; cdr3_length: 11; cdr3_nt: TGTGCCAGCAGCTGGAAGGGGGAGCAGTACTTC; cdr3_aa: CASSWKGEQYF
clone_size: .; v_call: TRBV4-1; d_call: TRBD2; j_call: TRBJ2-3; cdr3_length: 14; cdr3_nt: TGCGCCAGCAAAAGCGGGGGGTTGAAAGATACGCAGTATTTT; cdr3_aa: CASKSGGLKDTQYF